Below, 18 T cell receptor beta chains from the same sample are listed, as sequenced in a study of blood T cell repertoires in COVID-19. Sequencing was performed with immunoSEQ multiplex PCR; in TCRdb, only in-frame clones are kept and a portion is missing. The table has about 250,000 clones, roughly 89% seen once. Sequencing was performed on peripheral blood. The source is a man aged 25 to 45 with acute or convalescent COVID-19.

The chain has TRBV6-5 and TRBJ1-1, with TRBD1 matching 10 bases. With V trimmed by 7 bases and J by 4 bases, 9 bases remained unmatched. Germline CDR1 is MNHEY and CDR2 is SVGAGI. The CDR3 runs to 15 residues. CDR3 coding DNA: TGTGCCAGCACCCTAGGGGGACAGGGGCCCACTGAAGCTTTCTTT. This gives the protein CASTLGGQGPTEAFF.

The chain couples TRBV19 to TRBJ2-1; tentatively, D is TRBD2 (6 bases). V lost 1 base and J lost 0, with 10 bases in between. In germline, CDR1 is LNHDA, CDR2 SQIVND (reference sequence). The CDR3 consists of 16 residues. CDR3 DNA sequence: TGTGCCAGTAGTATAGTATACGGGAGCTCCTACAATGAGCAGTTCTTC. It is translated as CASSIVYGSSYNEQFF.

The sample holds one count of this clone. The chain is built from TRBV28 and TRBJ1-2; D call uncertain. The CDR3 sequence is 16 residues long. Per the germline V gene, CDR1 is MDHEN and CDR2 is SYDVKM. The V gene lost 5 bases and the J gene lost 3 bases, with 19 bases spanning the gap. CDR3 nucleotide sequence: TGTGCCAGCAGTGCCCTCCCTAATGCAGGCGACTATGGCTACACCTTC. Translating it yields CASSALPNAGDYGYTF.

V is TRBV27 and J is TRBJ1-5; 7 nucleotides match TRBD1. The V gene's germline CDR1 is MNHEY and CDR2 SMNVEV (reference sequence). The CDR3 runs 17 residues. The J segment lost 0 bases and the V segment lost 10 bases, leaving 15 bases of the junction unmatched. In nucleotides, the CDR3 is TGTGCCACCAGAGACAGGGCGATTTCTTATAGCAATCAGCCCCAGCATTTT. Translating gives CATRDRAISYSNQPQHF.

The chain recombines TRBV28 with TRBJ1-4; D gene unclear. Germline CDR1 and CDR2: MDHEN and SYDVKM. CDR3 length: 14 residues. The ends were cut back, 4 bases at V and 8 bases at J, with 14 bases in the middle. The chain's CDR3 is CASSSPTRREKLFF. CDR3 nucleotides: TGTGCCAGCAGTTCCCCGACCCGGCGGGAAAAACTGTTTTTT.

The chain employs TRBV5-5 and TRBJ1-1, with D unclear. This CDR3 has 13 residues. The V gene lost 3 bases and the J gene lost 0 bases, with 6 bases spanning the gap. Germline values: CDR1 SGHKS, CDR2 YYEKEE (reference sequence). In DNA form, the CDR3 reads TGTGCCAGCAGCTGGGCAATGAACACTGAAGCTTTCTTT. It codes for CASSWAMNTEAFF.

For the CDR3, the DNA is TGTGCCAGCAGCCAAGATTGGGTAACCGGGGGGGAGCTGTTTTTT. Translated: CASSQDWVTGGELFF. This chain links TRBV3-1 (or the pseudogene TRBV3-2) with TRBJ2-2; no clear D gene. Germline V lookup: CDR1 LGHDT, CDR2 YNNKEL (reference sequence). V shed 0 bases and J shed 8 bases, with 13 bases lying between them. This CDR3 has 15 residues.

The V gene is TRBV28, the J gene TRBJ1-3, with 10 bases fitting TRBD1. The CDR3 sequence is 19 residues long. Germline trimming cut 6 bases from V and 0 bases from J; bases unmatched to any gene: 14. Germline V gives CDR1 MDHEN, CDR2 SYDVKM. The chain's CDR3 is CASSLGSGTGAFSGNTIYF. The CDR3 DNA sequence: TGTGCCAGCAGCCTTGGCTCCGGGACAGGGGCCTTCTCTGGAAACACCATATATTTT. Full variable domain (rest looked up from reference TRBV28 and TRBJ1-3): DVKVTQSSRYLVKRTGEKVFLECVQDMDHENMFWYRQDPGLGLRLIYFSYDVKMKEKGDIPEGYSVSREKKERFSLILESASTNQTSMYLCASSLGSGTGAFSGNTIYFGEGSWLTVV.

The rearrangement joins TRBV5-1 to TRBJ2-7, with a possible D match to TRBD1 (6 bases). The CDR3 sequence is 14 residues long. V shed 7 bases and J shed 7 bases, with 21 bases lying between them. Germline assignment: CDR1 SGHRS and CDR2 YFSETQ. The CDR3 sequence: CASDYRDTSKEQYF. CDR3 coding DNA: TGCGCCAGCGACTACCGGGACACCTCTAAAGAGCAGTACTTC.

The chain combines TRBV7-8 with TRBJ1-3; 7 nucleotides line up with TRBD1. The germline CDR1 and CDR2 sequences are SGHVS and FQNEAQ. The CDR3 sequence is 15 residues long. V dropped 5 bases and J dropped 4; count of bases not matched to a gene: 8. The CDR3: CASSLRQGQGNTIYF. The DNA for the CDR3 is TGTGCCAGCAGCCTGAGACAGGGTCAGGGAAACACCATATATTTT.

This chain joins TRBV27 and TRBJ1-6, with 7 bases matching TRBD1. The CDR3 runs to 15 residues. The J segment lost 7 bases and the V segment lost 6 bases, leaving 9 bases of the junction unmatched. CDR1 MNHEY and CDR2 SMNVEV come from the germline V gene (reference sequence). The CDR3, as DNA: TGTGCCAGCAGATATCCCGGGACAGCAAATTCACCCCTCCACTTT. It codes for CASRYPGTANSPLHF.

The V and J genes are TRBV7-3 and TRBJ2-3, with TRBD2 identical over 13 bases. The V gene's germline CDR1 is SGHTA and CDR2 FQGTGA. The ends lost 5 bases at V and 4 bases at J; junction bases unmatched: 15. The length of the CDR3 is 19 residues. In DNA, the CDR3 is TGTGCCAGCAGCCCCCAGGGTATACTAGCGGGGGGGCAATCAGATACGCAGTATTTT. Protein: CASSPQGILAGGQSDTQYF.

The V call is TRBV30, the J call TRBJ2-1; D ambiguous. The V gene lost 0 bases and the J gene lost 3 bases, with 9 bases spanning the gap. The CDR3 loop spans 14 amino acids. From germline, CDR1 is GTSNPN and CDR2 SVGIG (reference sequence). CDR3 bases: TGTGCCTGGAGTGTAACCAGACACTACAATGAGCAGTTCTTC. Amino acid sequence: CAWSVTRHYNEQFF. Drawing the rest from reference TRBV30 and TRBJ2-1, the complete variable domain is SQTIHQWPATLVQPVGSPLSLECTVEGTSNPNLYWYRQAAGRGLQLLFYSVGIGQISSEVPQNLSASRPQDRQFILSSKKLLLSDSGFYLCAWSVTRHYNEQFFGPGTRLTVL.

This chain links TRBV12-5 with TRBJ1-6; tentative D call: TRBD1 (5 bases). Deletions cut 1 base from V and 10 bases from J, with 17 bases between. Germline V CDR1 and CDR2: LGHNT, FRNRAP. CDR3 length equals 16 residues. CDR3 nucleotide sequence: TGTGCTAGTGGTTTGGCCCCTGACAGTTTTCTGTCACCCCTCCACTTT. It translates to CASGLAPDSFLSPLHF.

This chain connects TRBV5-8 to TRBJ1-5; possible D gene TRBD1, 5 bases. The V gene lost 5 bases and the J gene lost 5 bases, with 14 bases spanning the gap. The CDR3 is 14 residues long. CDR1 is SGHTS and CDR2 is YDEGEE in the germline V gene. CDR3 sequence reads: CASRTRSGYQPQHF. Written as DNA, the CDR3 is TGTGCCAGCAGAACACGTTCAGGGTATCAGCCCCAGCATTTT.

The chain is built from TRBV28 and TRBJ2-7, with 7 nucleotides matching TRBD1. The CDR3 runs to 14 residues. Unmatched junction bases numbered 8, after V lost 8 bases and J lost 1 base. Germline V gene data show CDR1 as MDHEN and CDR2 as SYDVKM. CDR3 residues: CASDASTGSYEQYF. CDR3 coding DNA: TGTGCCAGCGACGCCTCGACAGGGTCCTACGAGCAGTACTTC.

The CDR3 loop is CASRPVAGGNEQYF. The CDR3 bases are TGCGCCAGCAGACCGGTAGCGGGGGGGAACGAGCAGTACTTC. The chain carries TRBV5-1 and TRBJ2-7; 11 bases align to TRBD2. The junction had 6 bases not matched to a gene; V was cut back by 5 bases and J by 5 bases. Germline V gene data show CDR1 as SGHRS and CDR2 as YFSETQ. This CDR3 region has 14 residues.

This sequence joins TRBV7-9 and TRBJ1-1; 10 bases line up with TRBD1. The V segment lost 6 bases and the J segment 10 bases; nucleotides outside the gene matches: 8. Germline V gene lookup returns CDR1 SEHNR and CDR2 FQNEAQ (reference sequence). The CDR3 extends over 13 amino acids. CDR3 nucleotide sequence: TGTGCCAGCAGTCAAGGGACAGGGGATAGAGCTTTCTTT. Protein: CASSQGTGDRAFF.